These 5 T cell receptor beta chains came from one sample sequenced in a study of cytomegalovirus exposure and HLA in healthy donors. Produced via immunoSEQ multiplex PCR; TCRdb's table is partial and in-frame only. Of 200,000 to 300,000 clones in the sample, less than 95% were seen once. Sequences were obtained from PBMCs. Source of these receptors: a young woman in good health and CMV-seronegative.

J is TRBJ1-5 and V is TRBV6-1, with D perhaps TRBD1 (6 bases). This CDR3 has 15 amino acids. The germline gives CDR1 MNHNS, CDR2 SASEGT. Trimming pared 2 bases from V and 0 bases from J, leaving 8 bases between. The CDR3 DNA sequence: TGTGCCAGCAGTGAAAACAGGGTTAGCAATCAGCCCCAGCATTTT. Translating gives CASSENRVSNQPQHF.

The chain joins TRBV5-1 to TRBJ2-7; unclear D gene. Per the germline V gene, CDR1 is SGHRS and CDR2 is YFSETQ. The CDR3 consists of 13 residues. V shed 0 bases and J shed 0 bases, with 4 bases lying between them. The CDR3 loop is CASSLGHSYEQYF. CDR3 bases: TGCGCCAGCAGCTTGGGACACTCCTACGAGCAGTACTTC.

The genes are TRBV11-3 and TRBJ2-2; D unresolved. The germline V gene encodes CDR1 SGHNT and CDR2 YENEEA. The CDR3 covers 13 residues. The V end was cut by 5 bases, the J end by 4 bases, with 8 bases between. The CDR3 region is CASSPDSTGELFF. The DNA of the CDR3 is TGTGCCAGCAGCCCCGACTCCACCGGGGAGCTGTTTTTT. Together with reference TRBV11-3 and TRBJ2-2, the CDR3 gives the full variable domain: EAGVVQSPRYKIIEKKQPVAFWCNPISGHNTLYWYLQNLGQGPELLIRYENEEAVDDSQLPKDRFSAERLKGVDSTLKIQPAELGDSAVYLCASSPDSTGELFFGEGSRLTVL.

This clone is a singleton in its sample. The chain recombines TRBV19 with TRBJ2-7; TRBD2 matches at 7 bases. CDR1 and CDR2 (germline): LNHDA, SQIVND (reference sequence). With V trimmed by 5 bases and J by 3 bases, 16 bases remained unmatched. CDR3 length: 17 amino acids. Here the CDR3 reads CASSDSSSGVGGYEQYF. DNA for the CDR3: TGTGCCAGTAGTGACTCCTCTAGCGGAGTAGGCGGCTACGAGCAGTACTTC.

The chain couples TRBV4-1 to TRBJ1-5, with no clear D. Germline-derived CDR1 and CDR2 are MGHRA and YSYEKL. CDR3 size: 15 residues. The germline V and J ends were trimmed by 0 bases and 2 bases, with 8 bases remaining between them. This CDR3 is CASSQDGVGNQPQHF. CDR3 nucleotides: TGCGCCAGCAGCCAAGATGGGGTAGGCAATCAGCCCCAGCATTTT.